This T cell receptor (beta chain) stems from a study of prognosis after radiotherapy for stage I lung cancer. Study-wide background: Newly diagnosed primary stage I lung tumors were found in 13 to 15 patients, while oligometastatic NSCLC after surgical resection of the primary tumor was found in roughly five.

Peripheral blood samples of roughly 6 milliliters were drawn at each of two time points. Study conclusions and caveats: Metastatic and non-metastatic patients reportedly diverged in TRBV and TRBJ gene usage.

This clonotype was observed many times. Its matching antigen is unknown. From genomic DNA, TCR beta CDR3 was amplified by two-round multiplex PCR. Used in first-round PCR were primers specific to each TRBV and TRBJ gene. TCRdb passed the multiplex PCR reads through MiXCR, listing each CDR3 protein once. The sample yields 20,000 or so distinct CDR3 sequences, around 24% seen once. The TCR sequence derives from a donor aged 50 or older with non-small cell lung cancer. Sequencing was performed on PBMCs, taken before or after stereotactic body radiation therapy (not recorded which).

The CDR3 DNA reads TGCAGTGCTCGACAGACAGGGAGGTACGAGCAGTACTTC. Translation gives CSARQTGRYEQYF. The chain uses TRBV20-1 and TRBJ2-7; maybe TRBD1 (7 bases). This CDR3 is built from 13 residues. V lost 5 bases and J 4 bases, leaving 15 bases between the germline ends. Germline lookup yields CDR1 DFQATT and CDR2 SNEGSKA (reference sequence).